This passage covers 31 T cell receptor beta chains from one sample sequenced in a study of blood T cell repertoires in COVID-19. Sequenced by immunoSEQ multiplex PCR; TCRdb stores in-frame clones only, minus some. The sample records about 210,000 clones, 81% being singletons. Sequenced sample: PBMCs or T cells enriched from blood (not recorded which). The receptors were gathered from a woman between 50 and 59 years old with acute COVID-19.

This clone has only a few counts. The J gene is TRBJ2-3, the V gene TRBV27, with D perhaps matching TRBD1 (5 bases). V was trimmed by 6 bases and J by 6 bases, leaving 16 bases between them. Germline values: CDR1 MNHEY, CDR2 SMNVEV (reference sequence). The CDR3 has 14 amino acids. The DNA for the CDR3 is TGTGCCAGCAGCTCTGACAGTTTAAGGGATACGCAGTATTTT. Its translation: CASSSDSLRDTQYF.

The chain employs TRBV19 and TRBJ1-6; D gene ambiguous. The ends were cut back, 6 bases at V and 6 bases at J, with 12 bases in the middle. From germline, CDR1 is LNHDA and CDR2 SQIVND (reference sequence). The CDR3 has 14 amino acids. CDR3 region: CASREDGTNSPLHF. The CDR3 coding sequence is TGTGCCAGTAGGGAGGACGGAACTAATTCACCCCTCCACTTT. Variable domain in full (rest from reference TRBV19 and TRBJ1-6): DGGITQSPKYLFRKEGQNVTLSCEQNLNHDAMYWYRQDPGQGLRLIYYSQIVNDFQKGDIAEGYSVSREKKESFPLTVTSAQKNPTAFYLCASREDGTNSPLHFGNGTRLTVT.

The rearrangement joins TRBV3-1 (or the pseudogene TRBV3-2) to TRBJ1-4, with a possible D match to TRBD1 (6 bases). The CDR3 runs to 16 residues. With 1 base removed from V and 0 bases from J, the gap between germline ends came to 9 bases. Germline-derived CDR1 and CDR2 are LGHDT and YNNKEL (reference sequence). The CDR3 reads CASSQVRGTTNEKLFF. The CDR3, as DNA: TGTGCCAGCAGCCAAGTTAGGGGGACAACTAATGAAAAACTGTTTTTT.

This clone was counted a single time. The gene calls are TRBV6-5 and TRBJ1-4, with a weak D call TRBD1 (5 bases). Germline CDR1 and CDR2: MNHEY and SVGAGI. The length of the CDR3 is 15 residues. V lost 5 bases to trimming and J lost 0 bases, with 10 bases between them. The CDR3 region is CASSPTGATNEKLFF. The CDR3 coding sequence is TGTGCCAGCAGTCCCACGGGGGCAACTAATGAAAAACTGTTTTTT.

This chain uses TRBV29-1 with TRBJ1-1; TRBD1 matches 7 bases. Germline CDR1 reads SQVTM; CDR2 reads ANQGSEA. This CDR3 contains 14 residues. With 4 bases clipped from V and 3 bases from J, the junction kept 8 bases outside the gene matches. CDR3 DNA sequence: TGCAGCGTTGTGTCAGCGACAGGGCACACTGAAGCTTTCTTT. Translation gives CSVVSATGHTEAFF.

The chain joins TRBV7-2 to TRBJ2-7, with 11 bases that match TRBD2. After removal of 5 bases from V and 1 base from J, the junction contained 7 bases not matched to a gene. There are 16 residues in the CDR3. The germline V gene has CDR1 SGHTA and CDR2 FQGNSA. CDR3 residues: CASSTLGTSGSYEQYF. The CDR3 nucleotides read TGTGCCAGCAGCACACTGGGGACTAGCGGTTCCTACGAGCAGTACTTC.

The chain links TRBV9 to TRBJ1-2; the match to TRBD1 covers 12 bases. The CDR3 runs 19 residues. CDR1 SGDLS and CDR2 YYNGEE come from the germline V gene. V shed 0 bases and J 9 bases; nucleotides not matched to a gene: 18. Written as DNA, the CDR3 is TGTGCCAGCAGCGTAGTAGGGACAGGGGGCGGTATTGGAGGTCTGAGCTACACCTTC. It specifies CASSVVGTGGGIGGLSYTF. Based on the CDR3 plus reference TRBV9 and TRBJ1-2, the full variable domain is DSGVTQTPKHLITATGQRVTLRCSPRSGDLSVYWYQQSLDQGLQFLIQYYNGEERAKGNILERFSAQQFPDLHSELNLSSLELGDSALYFCASSVVGTGGGIGGLSYTFGSGTRLTVV.

This clone was observed once. The rearrangement uses TRBV30 and TRBJ1-2; D possibly corresponds to TRBD1 (6 bases). CDR1 GTSNPN and CDR2 SVGIG come from the germline V gene (reference sequence). This CDR3 has 14 amino acids. Trimming cost V 1 base and J 5 bases, with 14 bases left between them. The chain's CDR3 is CAWSAGRGGYGYTF. The CDR3 nucleotides read TGTGCCTGGAGTGCGGGCAGGGGAGGGTATGGCTACACCTTC. The full variable domain, with the rest looked up from reference TRBV30 and TRBJ1-2, is SQTIHQWPATLVQPVGSPLSLECTVEGTSNPNLYWYRQAAGRGLQLLFYSVGIGQISSEVPQNLSASRPQDRQFILSSKKLLLSDSGFYLCAWSAGRGGYGYTFGSGTRLTVV.

J is TRBJ2-7 and V is TRBV7-2; no reliable D call. Between the trimmed V and J ends, which lost 5 bases and 6 bases, there was a span of 14 bases. This CDR3 has 13 residues. The germline V gene has CDR1 SGHTA and CDR2 FQGNSA. This CDR3 is CASSRPEVGEQYF. Here the CDR3 DNA reads TGTGCCAGCAGCCGCCCTGAGGTTGGCGAGCAGTACTTC.

This chain uses TRBV27 with TRBJ1-2; maybe TRBD1 (6 bases). Trimming cost V 8 bases and J 7 bases, with 20 bases left between them. CDR3 size: 14 residues. Germline CDR1 MNHEY, CDR2 SMNVEV (reference sequence). The DNA of the CDR3 is TGTGCCAGCGGGACTCTGGGGGGGGCTGGTGGCTACACCTTC. Amino acids: CASGTLGGAGGYTF.

J is TRBJ2-7 and V is TRBV3-1 (or the pseudogene TRBV3-2); 8 bases map to TRBD2. Germline V gene sequence: CDR1 LGHDT, CDR2 YNNKEL (reference sequence). The ends lost 3 bases at V and 4 bases at J; junction bases unmatched: 11. The CDR3 runs 16 residues. CDR3 region: CASSHTTAGARYEQYF. CDR3 nucleotides: TGTGCCAGCAGCCATACAACAGCGGGAGCGCGATACGAGCAGTACTTC.

The DNA for the CDR3 is TGTGCCAGCAGCCCGGACAGGGGATCGGGCTATGGCTACACCTTC. The encoded protein is CASSPDRGSGYGYTF. The rearrangement links TRBV7-2 to TRBJ1-2; 9 bases are shared with TRBD1. This CDR3 contains 15 residues. V dropped 5 bases and J dropped 4; count of bases not matched to a gene: 8. Germline V gene data show CDR1 as SGHTA and CDR2 as FQGNSA.

The rearrangement joins TRBV12-5 to TRBJ2-7; the D is unclear. The V gene lost 5 bases and the J gene lost 5 bases, with 22 bases spanning the gap. CDR1 is LGHNT, CDR2 FRNRAP, per germline. The CDR3 sequence is 16 residues long. Written as DNA, the CDR3 is TGTGCTAGTGGTATCCTAAACTTTAATACCCCCCACGAGCAGTACTTC. Translation gives CASGILNFNTPHEQYF.

The chain combines TRBV25-1 with TRBJ2-3; TRBD2 matches 9 bases. In germline, CDR1 is MGHDK, CDR2 SYGVNS. V was clipped by 7 bases and J by 3 bases; unmatched bases: 5. The CDR3 covers 14 residues. The CDR3 DNA follows: TGTGCCAGCAATGAGCGGGGGGCGACAGATACGCAGTATTTT. Residues: CASNERGATDTQYF.

This clone has a count of ten or more. The J gene is TRBJ1-5, the V gene TRBV7-9; tentatively, D is TRBD1 (5 bases). V dropped 5 bases and J dropped 10 bases, with 18 bases sitting between them. CDR1 and CDR2 (germline): SEHNR, FQNEAQ (reference sequence). There are 14 residues in the CDR3. The CDR3 protein is CASSPDSSLGPQHF. The DNA for the CDR3 is TGTGCCAGCAGCCCAGACAGTAGCTTAGGACCCCAGCATTTT.

J is TRBJ2-6 and V is TRBV11-3; TRBD2 matches at 9 bases. Germline V gives CDR1 SGHNT, CDR2 YENEEA. The CDR3 is 16 residues long. Germline trimming cut 5 bases from V and 3 bases from J; bases unmatched to any gene: 5. The CDR3 region is CASSAGGAYGANVLTF. In DNA, the CDR3 is TGTGCCAGCAGCGCGGGAGGGGCGTATGGGGCCAACGTCCTGACTTTC.

The CDR3, as DNA: TGTGCCAGCAGCCCTCAGGGTGCGGGGAGCTCCTACGAGCAGTACTTC. Encoded protein: CASSPQGAGSSYEQYF. V gene TRBV3-1 (or the pseudogene TRBV3-2) combines with J gene TRBJ2-7; maybe TRBD2 (6 bases). Per the germline V gene, CDR1 is LGHDT and CDR2 is YNNKEL (reference sequence). The CDR3 consists of 16 residues. The germline V and J ends were trimmed by 4 bases and 0 bases, with 16 bases remaining between them.

Concerning this clone: This CDR3 is also generated by other DNA sequences in the sample. The gene calls are TRBV28 and TRBJ2-7; D is possibly TRBD1 (5 bases). The CDR3 is 12 residues long. Germline assignment: CDR1 MDHEN and CDR2 SYDVKM. Trimming took off 3 bases at V and 4 bases at J, with 7 bases between the two ends. CDR3 sequence: CASSLSGYEQYF. Here the CDR3 DNA reads TGTGCCAGCAGTTTGTCAGGGTACGAGCAGTACTTC.

The chain joins TRBV2 to TRBJ1-1; 9 nucleotides align to TRBD1. Germline V gene lookup returns CDR1 SNHLY and CDR2 FYNNEI. This CDR3 region has 18 residues. With 9 bases clipped from V and 0 bases from J, the junction kept 17 bases outside the gene matches. Here the CDR3 DNA reads TGTGCCAGAACCGGGACAGGGACGGGTCGCCTCATGAACACTGAAGCTTTCTTT. This sequence encodes CARTGTGTGRLMNTEAFF.

This chain uses TRBV20-1 with TRBJ1-1; D call uncertain. The germline V gene encodes CDR1 DFQATT and CDR2 SNEGSKA (reference sequence). The V end lost 3 bases, the J end lost 3 bases, and 17 bases lay between the germline ends. The CDR3 runs 15 residues. This CDR3 reads CSASSAARSHTEAFF. In DNA, the CDR3 is TGCAGTGCTAGTTCTGCGGCGCGGAGTCACACTGAAGCTTTCTTT.

V is TRBV7-2 and J is TRBJ1-3, with a possible D match to TRBD1 (6 bases). Trimming shortened V by 5 bases and J by 0 bases, and 14 bases separated the two germline ends. Germline V gene data show CDR1 as SGHTA and CDR2 as FQGNSA. CDR3 length equals 16 residues. CDR3 amino acids: CASSITTGPSGNTIYF. Here the CDR3 DNA reads TGTGCCAGCAGCATAACGACAGGCCCCTCTGGAAACACCATATATTTT.

This rearrangement joins TRBV19 to TRBJ2-7; possibly TRBD2 for D (5 bases). This CDR3 is 14 amino acids long. The V end lost 4 bases, the J end lost 0 bases, and 10 bases lay between the germline ends. CDR1 LNHDA and CDR2 SQIVND come from the germline V gene (reference sequence). CDR3 coding DNA: TGTGCCAGTAGTAACGGGGTTTTCTCCTACGAGCAGTACTTC. Its protein product is CASSNGVFSYEQYF.

This chain joins TRBV19 and TRBJ2-1; TRBD2 might be the D (6 bases). The CDR3 has 16 residues. V dropped 3 bases and J dropped 5 bases, with 17 bases sitting between them. Germline CDR1 LNHDA, CDR2 SQIVND (reference sequence). The CDR3: CASSIVGLLQNNEQFF. In DNA, the CDR3 is TGTGCCAGTAGTATCGTCGGACTACTTCAAAACAATGAGCAGTTCTTC.

To note about this clone: Other DNA sequences of this sample code for an identical CDR3. CDR3 loop: CASSPGRDSFNYGYTF. The CDR3 bases are TGTGCCAGCTCACCAGGTCGGGACTCCTTTAACTATGGCTACACCTTC. The genes are TRBV18 and TRBJ1-2, with D perhaps TRBD1 (5 bases). The germline V gene has CDR1 KGHSH and CDR2 LQKENI. V lost 2 bases and J lost 1, with 14 bases in between. The CDR3 runs 16 residues.

This rearrangement joins TRBV4-3 to TRBJ2-1, with D possibly matching TRBD1 (6 bases). This CDR3 region has 16 residues. Per the germline V gene, CDR1 is LGHNA and CDR2 is YSLEER. V lost 0 bases and J lost 6, with 15 bases in between. The CDR3 is CASSQDKGVRSNEQFF. In DNA form, the CDR3 reads TGCGCCAGCAGCCAAGATAAGGGGGTCCGGTCCAATGAGCAGTTCTTC.

The gene calls are TRBV7-2 and TRBJ2-2; 9 bases fit TRBD2. CDR3 length: 18 residues. The germline gives CDR1 SGHTA, CDR2 FQGNSA. V dropped 1 base and J dropped 3; count of bases not matched to a gene: 9. CDR3 bases: TGTGCCAGCAGCTTAGTCGGAATCGCGGGAGGGCACACCGGGGAGCTGTTTTTT. Its protein is CASSLVGIAGGHTGELFF.

This clone was detected only once. This chain joins TRBV5-1 and TRBJ2-7, with 10 bases lining up with TRBD2. CDR1 is SGHRS and CDR2 is YFSETQ in the germline V gene. This CDR3 region has 17 residues. V shed 3 bases and J 0 bases; nucleotides not matched to a gene: 9. Here the CDR3 reads CASSSPGLAPNSYEQYF. As DNA, the CDR3 is TGCGCCAGCAGCTCACCGGGACTAGCGCCAAACTCCTACGAGCAGTACTTC.

This chain connects TRBV30 to TRBJ2-3; 15 positions match TRBD2. The V and J ends lost 4 bases and 0 bases, in that order; junction bases with no gene match: 8. CDR1 GTSNPN and CDR2 SVGIG come from the germline V gene (reference sequence). This CDR3 spans 18 amino acids. This CDR3 reads CAWKPGTSGGTSTDTQYF. DNA of the CDR3: TGTGCCTGGAAACCCGGGACTAGCGGGGGGACTAGCACAGATACGCAGTATTTT. Using reference TRBV30 and TRBJ2-3 for the parts outside the CDR3, the full variable domain is SQTIHQWPATLVQPVGSPLSLECTVEGTSNPNLYWYRQAAGRGLQLLFYSVGIGQISSEVPQNLSASRPQDRQFILSSKKLLLSDSGFYLCAWKPGTSGGTSTDTQYFGPGTRLTVL.

This clone was seen only a few times. The chain has TRBV10-3 and TRBJ2-1; 8 nucleotides agree with TRBD2. V lost 10 bases, J lost 9 bases, and 5 bases stayed unmatched. CDR1 is ENHRY, CDR2 SYGVKD, per germline. This CDR3 contains 11 residues. CDR3 residues: CATERGFEQFF. CDR3 sequence (DNA): TGTGCCACAGAGCGGGGGTTTGAGCAGTTCTTC.

This chain joins TRBV7-8 and TRBJ2-2; TRBD2 agrees at 10 bases. V dropped 1 base and J dropped 4; count of bases not matched to a gene: 3. Germline-derived CDR1 and CDR2 are SGHVS and FQNEAQ. The CDR3 consists of 16 residues. The CDR3 DNA is TGTGCCAGCAGCTTAGGCTTAGCGGGGGGCACCGGGGAGCTGTTTTTT. Translated, it gives CASSLGLAGGTGELFF.

This chain joins TRBV18 and TRBJ2-1, with a tentative D call TRBD2 (5 bases). Trimming shortened V by 2 bases and J by 8 bases, and 19 bases separated the two germline ends. The germline gives CDR1 KGHSH, CDR2 LQKENI. The CDR3 is 16 residues long. The DNA for the CDR3 is TGTGCCAGCTCACCAGATTCGGGGTGGGTTAGGCATGAGCAGTTCTTC. This sequence encodes CASSPDSGWVRHEQFF.